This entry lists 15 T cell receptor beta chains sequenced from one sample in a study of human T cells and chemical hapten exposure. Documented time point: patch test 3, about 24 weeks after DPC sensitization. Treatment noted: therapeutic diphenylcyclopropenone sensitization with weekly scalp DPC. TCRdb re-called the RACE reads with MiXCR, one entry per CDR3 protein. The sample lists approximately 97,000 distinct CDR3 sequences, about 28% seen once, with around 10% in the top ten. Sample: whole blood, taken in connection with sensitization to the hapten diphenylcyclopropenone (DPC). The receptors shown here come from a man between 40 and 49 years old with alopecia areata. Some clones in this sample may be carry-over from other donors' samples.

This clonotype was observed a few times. The CDR3 DNA sequence: TGTGCCAGCAGCCTAAAGCCCACTGAAGCTTTCTTT. It encodes CASSLKPTEAFF. The chain employs TRBV12-3 or TRBV12-4 and TRBJ1-1, with D uncertain. The CDR3 sequence is 12 residues long. Trimming removed 6 bases at V and 4 bases at J, with 9 bases between.

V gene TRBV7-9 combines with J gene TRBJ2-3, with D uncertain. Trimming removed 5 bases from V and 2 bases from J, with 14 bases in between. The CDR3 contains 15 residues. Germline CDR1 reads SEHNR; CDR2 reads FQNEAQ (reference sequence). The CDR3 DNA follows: TGTGCCAGCAGCCCCATCGGACGAAACACAGATACGCAGTATTTT. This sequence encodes CASSPIGRNTDTQYF. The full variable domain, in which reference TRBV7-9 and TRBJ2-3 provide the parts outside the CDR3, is DTGVSQNPRHKITKRGQNVTFRCDPISEHNRLYWYRQTLGQGPEFLTYFQNEAQLEKSRLLSDRFSAERPKGSFSTLEIQRTEQGDSAMYLCASSPIGRNTDTQYFGPGTRLTVL.

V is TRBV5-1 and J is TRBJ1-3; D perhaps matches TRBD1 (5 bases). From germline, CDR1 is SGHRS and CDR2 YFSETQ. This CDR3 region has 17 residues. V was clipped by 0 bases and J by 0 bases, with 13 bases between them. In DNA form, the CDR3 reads TGCGCCAGCAGCTTGGAAACTAGGACAAACTCTGGAAACACCATATATTTT. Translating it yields CASSLETRTNSGNTIYF.

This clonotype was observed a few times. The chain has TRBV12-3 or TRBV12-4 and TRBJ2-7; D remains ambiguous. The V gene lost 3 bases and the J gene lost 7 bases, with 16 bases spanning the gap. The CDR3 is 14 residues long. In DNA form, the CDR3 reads TGTGCCAGCAGTTTCACTAAAGTATACCGGGAGCAGTACTTC. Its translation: CASSFTKVYREQYF.

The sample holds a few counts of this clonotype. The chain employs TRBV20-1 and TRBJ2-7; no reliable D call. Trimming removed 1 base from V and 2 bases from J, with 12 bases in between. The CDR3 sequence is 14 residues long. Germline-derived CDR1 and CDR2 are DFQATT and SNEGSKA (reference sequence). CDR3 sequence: CSARVGPQTYEQYF. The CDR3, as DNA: TGCAGTGCTAGAGTAGGGCCGCAGACCTACGAGCAGTACTTC.

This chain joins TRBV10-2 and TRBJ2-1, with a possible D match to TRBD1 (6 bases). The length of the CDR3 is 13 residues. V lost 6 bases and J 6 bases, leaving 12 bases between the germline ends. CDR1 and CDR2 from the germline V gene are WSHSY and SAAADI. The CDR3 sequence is CASSTTGFNEQFF. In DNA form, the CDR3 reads TGCGCCAGCAGCACAACAGGGTTCAATGAGCAGTTCTTC.

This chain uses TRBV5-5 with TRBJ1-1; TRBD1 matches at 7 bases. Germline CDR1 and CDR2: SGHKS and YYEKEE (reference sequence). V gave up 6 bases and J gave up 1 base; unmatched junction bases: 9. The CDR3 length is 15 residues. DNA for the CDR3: TGTGCCAGCAACGTCGAGGGGGCCGCGAACACTGAAGCTTTCTTT. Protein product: CASNVEGAANTEAFF.

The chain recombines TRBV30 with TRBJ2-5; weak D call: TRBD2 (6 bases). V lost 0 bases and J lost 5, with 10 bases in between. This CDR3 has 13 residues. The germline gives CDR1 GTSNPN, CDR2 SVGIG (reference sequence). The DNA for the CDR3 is TGTGCCTGGAGTGTACGCAGCGGGGAGACCCAGTACTTC. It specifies CAWSVRSGETQYF.

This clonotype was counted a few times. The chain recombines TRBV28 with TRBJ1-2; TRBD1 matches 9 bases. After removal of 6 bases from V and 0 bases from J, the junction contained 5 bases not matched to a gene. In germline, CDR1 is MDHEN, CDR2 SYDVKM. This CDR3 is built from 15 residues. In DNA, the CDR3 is TGTGCCAGCAGAGAACAGGGGGCGCCTAACTATGGCTACACCTTC. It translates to CASREQGAPNYGYTF.

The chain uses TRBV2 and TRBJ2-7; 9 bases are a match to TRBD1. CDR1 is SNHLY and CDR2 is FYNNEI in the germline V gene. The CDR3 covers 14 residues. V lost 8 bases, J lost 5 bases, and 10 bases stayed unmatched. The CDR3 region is CASDAGTGPHEQYF. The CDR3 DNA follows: TGTGCCAGCGACGCGGGGACAGGGCCGCACGAGCAGTACTTC.

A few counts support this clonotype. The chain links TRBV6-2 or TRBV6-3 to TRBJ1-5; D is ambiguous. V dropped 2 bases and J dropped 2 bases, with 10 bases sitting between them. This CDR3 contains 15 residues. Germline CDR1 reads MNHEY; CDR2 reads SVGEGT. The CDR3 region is CASSYPSGGNQPQHF. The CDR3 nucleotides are TGTGCCAGCAGTTACCCTTCTGGGGGCAATCAGCCCCAGCATTTT.

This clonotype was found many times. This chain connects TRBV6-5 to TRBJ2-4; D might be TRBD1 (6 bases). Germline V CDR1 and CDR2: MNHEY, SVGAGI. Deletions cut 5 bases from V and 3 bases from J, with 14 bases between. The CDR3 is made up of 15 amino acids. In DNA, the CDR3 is TGTGCCAGCAGTGCCGACACAGGGAACAAAAACATTCAGTACTTC. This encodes CASSADTGNKNIQYF.

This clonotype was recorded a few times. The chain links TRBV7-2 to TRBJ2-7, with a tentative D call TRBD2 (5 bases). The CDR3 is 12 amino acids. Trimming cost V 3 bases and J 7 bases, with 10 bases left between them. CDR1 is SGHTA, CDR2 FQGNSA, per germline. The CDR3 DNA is TGTGCCAGCAGCTTTCCTACGGGAGAGCAGTACTTC. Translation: CASSFPTGEQYF.

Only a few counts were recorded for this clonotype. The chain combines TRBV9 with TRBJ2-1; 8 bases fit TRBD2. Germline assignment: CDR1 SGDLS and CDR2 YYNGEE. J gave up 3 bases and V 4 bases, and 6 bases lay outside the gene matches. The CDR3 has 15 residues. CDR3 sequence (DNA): TGTGCCAGCAGCAAAAGCGGGAGAATCTACAATGAGCAGTTCTTC. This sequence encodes CASSKSGRIYNEQFF. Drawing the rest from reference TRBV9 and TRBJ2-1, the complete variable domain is DSGVTQTPKHLITATGQRVTLRCSPRSGDLSVYWYQQSLDQGLQFLIQYYNGEERAKGNILERFSAQQFPDLHSELNLSSLELGDSALYFCASSKSGRIYNEQFFGPGTRLTVL.

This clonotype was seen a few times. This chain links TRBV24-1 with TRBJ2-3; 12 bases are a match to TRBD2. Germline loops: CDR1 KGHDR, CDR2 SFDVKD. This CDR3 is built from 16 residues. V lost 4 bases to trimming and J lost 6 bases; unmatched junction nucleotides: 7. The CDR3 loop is CATSDQTSGRADTQYF. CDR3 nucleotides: TGTGCCACCAGTGACCAGACTAGCGGGAGAGCGGATACGCAGTATTTT.